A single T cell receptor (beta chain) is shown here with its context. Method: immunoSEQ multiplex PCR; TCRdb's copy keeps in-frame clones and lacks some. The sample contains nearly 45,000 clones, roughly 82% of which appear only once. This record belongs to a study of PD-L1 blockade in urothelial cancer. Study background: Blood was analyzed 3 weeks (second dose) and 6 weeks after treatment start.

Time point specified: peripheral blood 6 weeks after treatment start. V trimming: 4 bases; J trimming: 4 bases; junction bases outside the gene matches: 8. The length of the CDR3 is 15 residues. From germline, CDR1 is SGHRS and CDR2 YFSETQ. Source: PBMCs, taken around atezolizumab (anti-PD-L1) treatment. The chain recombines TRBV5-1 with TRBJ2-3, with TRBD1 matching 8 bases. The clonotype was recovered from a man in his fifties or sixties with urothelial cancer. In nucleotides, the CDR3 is TGCGCCAGCAGCGGCGCAGGGGGCATTGCAGATACGCAGTATTTT. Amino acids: CASSGAGGIADTQYF.